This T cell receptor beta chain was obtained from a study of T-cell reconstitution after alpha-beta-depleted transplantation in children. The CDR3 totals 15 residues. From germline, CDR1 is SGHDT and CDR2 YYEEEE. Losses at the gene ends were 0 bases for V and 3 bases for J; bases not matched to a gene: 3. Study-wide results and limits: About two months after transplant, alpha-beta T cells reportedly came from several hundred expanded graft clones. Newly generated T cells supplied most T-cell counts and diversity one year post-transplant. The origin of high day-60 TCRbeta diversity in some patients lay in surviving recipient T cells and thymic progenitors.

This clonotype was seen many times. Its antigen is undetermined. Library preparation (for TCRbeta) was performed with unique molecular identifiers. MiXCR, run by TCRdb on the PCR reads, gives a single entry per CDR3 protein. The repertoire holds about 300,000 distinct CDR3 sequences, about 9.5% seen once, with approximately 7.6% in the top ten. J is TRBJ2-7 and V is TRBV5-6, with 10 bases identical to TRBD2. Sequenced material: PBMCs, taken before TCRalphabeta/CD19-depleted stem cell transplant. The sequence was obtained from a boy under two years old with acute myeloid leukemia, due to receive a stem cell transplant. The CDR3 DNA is TGTGCCAGCAGCTTGGGGGGACTAGCGAACTACGAGCAGTACTTC. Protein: CASSLGGLANYEQYF.